The 2 T cell receptor beta chains reported below all come from one sample, sequenced in a study of cytomegalovirus exposure and HLA in healthy donors. With 60 Vbeta and 13 Jbeta primers, the PCR was carried out. The table came from immunoSEQ multiplex PCR; TCRdb's copy has only in-frame clones and leaves some out. The data hold about 130,000 clones, with around 80% observed a single time. The material sequenced was PBMCs. These receptor sequences come from a woman aged 40 to 50 in good health and CMV-seronegative.

This chain links TRBV28 with TRBJ2-2; D is unresolved. Trimming shortened V by 10 bases and J by 2 bases, and 14 bases separated the two germline ends. The CDR3 sequence is 14 residues long. Per germline, CDR1 MDHEN and CDR2 SYDVKM. The CDR3: CATRSHSNTGELFF. The CDR3 DNA reads as TGTGCCACCCGGTCCCACAGTAACACCGGGGAGCTGTTTTTT.

The CDR3 nucleotides read TGTGCCAGCAGCGTAGGTAAAGGAGATAATGAAAAACTGTTTTTT. Its translation is CASSVGKGDNEKLFF. The V and J genes are TRBV9 and TRBJ1-4; D is undetermined. The CDR3 loop spans 15 amino acids. Per the germline V gene, CDR1 is SGDLS and CDR2 is YYNGEE. The V gene lost 0 bases and the J gene lost 4 bases, with 10 bases spanning the gap.